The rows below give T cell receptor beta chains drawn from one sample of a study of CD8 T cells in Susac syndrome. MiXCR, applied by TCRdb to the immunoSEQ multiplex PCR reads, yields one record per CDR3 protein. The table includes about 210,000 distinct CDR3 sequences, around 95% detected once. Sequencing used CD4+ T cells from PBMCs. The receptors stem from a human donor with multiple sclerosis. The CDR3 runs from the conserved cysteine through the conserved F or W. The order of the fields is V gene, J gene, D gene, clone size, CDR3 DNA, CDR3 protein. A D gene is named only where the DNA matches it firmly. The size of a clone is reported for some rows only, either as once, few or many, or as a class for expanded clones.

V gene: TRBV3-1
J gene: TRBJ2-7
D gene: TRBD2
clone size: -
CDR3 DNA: TGTGCCAGCAGCCAAGTTCTAGCGGGAGGGTATCTCTCCTACGAGCAGTACTTC
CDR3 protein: CASSQVLAGGYLSYEQYF

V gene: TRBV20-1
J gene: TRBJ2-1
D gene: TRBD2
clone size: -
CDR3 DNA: TGCAGTACTAAAGGCAAAGCGGGGAGCTCCTACAATGAGCAGTTCTTC
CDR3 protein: CSTKGKAGSSYNEQFF

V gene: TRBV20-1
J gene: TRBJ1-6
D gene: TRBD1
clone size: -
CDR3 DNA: TGCAGTGCTAGAGTTCGGACAGGGGCAGTCTCACCCCTCCACTTT
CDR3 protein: CSARVRTGAVSPLHF

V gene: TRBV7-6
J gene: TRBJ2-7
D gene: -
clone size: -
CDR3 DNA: TGTGCCAGCAGCTTTGGAACAACCTACGAGCAGTACTTC
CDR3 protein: CASSFGTTYEQYF

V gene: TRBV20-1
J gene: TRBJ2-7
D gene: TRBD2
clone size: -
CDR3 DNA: TGCAGTGCTAGTCTTGGTAGCGGGCCCTACGAGCAGTACTTC
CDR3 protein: CSASLGSGPYEQYF

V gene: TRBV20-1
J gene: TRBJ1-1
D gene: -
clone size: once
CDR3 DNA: TGCAGTGCAAATCCGAACACTGAAGCTTTCTTT
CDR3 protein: CSANPNTEAFF

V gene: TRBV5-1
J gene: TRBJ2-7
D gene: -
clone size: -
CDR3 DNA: TGCGCCAGCAGCTTGGAGGGGCCGGCCGAGCAGTACTTC
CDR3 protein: CASSLEGPAEQYF

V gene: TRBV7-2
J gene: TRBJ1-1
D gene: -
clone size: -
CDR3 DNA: TGTGCCAGCAGCTTAGATTGGGGTGGGACTGAAGCTTTCTTT
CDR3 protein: CASSLDWGGTEAFF

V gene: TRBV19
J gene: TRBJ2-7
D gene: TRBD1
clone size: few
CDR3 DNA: TGTGCCAGTAGTAGCCGGACAGGATACGAGCAGTACTTC
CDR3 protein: CASSSRTGYEQYF

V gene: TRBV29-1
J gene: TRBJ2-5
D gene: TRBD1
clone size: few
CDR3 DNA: TGCAGTTCCTGGGACAGGGGACAAGAGACCCAGTACTTC
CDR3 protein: CSSWDRGQETQYF

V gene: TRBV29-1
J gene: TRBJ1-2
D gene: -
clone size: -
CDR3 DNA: TGCAGCGTCACGGACAGAAGGAAGGGCTACACCTTC
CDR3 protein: CSVTDRRKGYTF

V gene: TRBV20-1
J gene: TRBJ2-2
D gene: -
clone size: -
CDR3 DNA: TGCAGTGCTAGATCATCTGGGAACACCGGGGAGCTGTTTTTT
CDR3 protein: CSARSSGNTGELFF

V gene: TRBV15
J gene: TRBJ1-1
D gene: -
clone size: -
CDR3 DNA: TGTGCCACCAGCAGGATCCCACACACTGAAGCTTTCTTT
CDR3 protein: CATSRIPHTEAFF

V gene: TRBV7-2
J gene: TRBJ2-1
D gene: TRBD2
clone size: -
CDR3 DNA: TGTGCCAGCAAAGCGGGGGCGGGGCGGAATGAGCAGTTCTTC
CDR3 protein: CASKAGAGRNEQFF

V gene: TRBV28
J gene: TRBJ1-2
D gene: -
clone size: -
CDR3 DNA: TGTGCCAGCATCGACAGACCAAACTATGGCTACACCTTC
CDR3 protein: CASIDRPNYGYTF

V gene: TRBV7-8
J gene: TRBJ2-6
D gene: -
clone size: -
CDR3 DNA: TGTGCCAGCAGCTTAAAGGGGCAGTCTCTCTGGGCCAACGTCCTGACTTTC
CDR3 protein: CASSLKGQSLWANVLTF

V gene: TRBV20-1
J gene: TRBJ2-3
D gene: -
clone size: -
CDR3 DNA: TGCAGTGCTACGCAGGGTTTGGGCACAGATACGCAGTATTTT
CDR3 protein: CSATQGLGTDTQYF

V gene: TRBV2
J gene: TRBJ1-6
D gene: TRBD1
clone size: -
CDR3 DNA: TGTGCCAGCAGTGGGGGACAGAATAATTCACCCCTCCACTTT
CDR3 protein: CASSGGQNNSPLHF

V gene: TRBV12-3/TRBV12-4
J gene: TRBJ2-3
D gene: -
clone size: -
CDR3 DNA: TGTGCCAGCAGTCTCCGCAGAGGGGCCAGCACAGATACGCAGTATTTT
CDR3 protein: CASSLRRGASTDTQYF

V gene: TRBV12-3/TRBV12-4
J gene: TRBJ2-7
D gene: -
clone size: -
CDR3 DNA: TGTGCCACCACGGACGGGACTCACTACGAGCAGTACTTC
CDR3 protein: CATTDGTHYEQYF

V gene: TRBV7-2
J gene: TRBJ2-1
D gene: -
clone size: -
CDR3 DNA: TGTGCCAGCAGCTCTCGGACCTACAATGAGCAGTTCTTC
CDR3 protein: CASSSRTYNEQFF

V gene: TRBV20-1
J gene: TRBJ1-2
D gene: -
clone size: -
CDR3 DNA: TGCAGTGCTAGTCGAGAAGATTCAGGCTACACCTTC
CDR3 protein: CSASREDSGYTF

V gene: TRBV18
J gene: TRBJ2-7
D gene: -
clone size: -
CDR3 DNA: TGTGCCAGCTCACCACCCAGTAGCGAGCAGTACTTC
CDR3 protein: CASSPPSSEQYF

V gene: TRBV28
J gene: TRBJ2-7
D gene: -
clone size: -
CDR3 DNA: TGTGCCAGCAGTTCGCCACCGGGCCCGCAGGGCGAGCAGTACTTC
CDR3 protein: CASSSPPGPQGEQYF

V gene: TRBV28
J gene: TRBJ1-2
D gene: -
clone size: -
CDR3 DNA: TGTGCCAGCAACCCGCCAGGGAGTCCGGGGGGCTACACCTTC
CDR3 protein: CASNPPGSPGGYTF

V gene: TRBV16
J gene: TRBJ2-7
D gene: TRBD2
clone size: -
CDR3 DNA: TGTGCCAGCAGCCACGAGACTAGCGGCCCTGAGGGGTACGAGCAGTACTTC
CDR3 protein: CASSHETSGPEGYEQYF

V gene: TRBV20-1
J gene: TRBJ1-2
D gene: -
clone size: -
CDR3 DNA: TGCAGTGCTAGTGCCCCCTGGGGGATGACGTATGGCTACACCTTC
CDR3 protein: CSASAPWGMTYGYTF

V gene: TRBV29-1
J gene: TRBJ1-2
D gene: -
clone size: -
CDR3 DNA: TGCAGCGTTGAAGAGCCACAGGGAAGGGGTGGCTACACCTTC
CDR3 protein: CSVEEPQGRGGYTF

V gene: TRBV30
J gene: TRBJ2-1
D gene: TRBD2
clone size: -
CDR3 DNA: TGTGCCTGGAGTGTTTCGAGAATATTTACGGGAGGCCAGTTCTTC
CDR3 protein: CAWSVSRIFTGGQFF

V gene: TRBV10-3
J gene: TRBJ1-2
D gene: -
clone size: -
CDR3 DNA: TGTGCCACCAATAGTCTGACAGGAATTAACTATGGCTACACCTTC
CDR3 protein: CATNSLTGINYGYTF

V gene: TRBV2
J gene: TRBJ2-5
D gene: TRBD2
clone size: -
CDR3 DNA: TGTGCCAGCAGTGAGGGACTAGCGGGGGGCCAAGAGACCCAGTACTTC
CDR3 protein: CASSEGLAGGQETQYF

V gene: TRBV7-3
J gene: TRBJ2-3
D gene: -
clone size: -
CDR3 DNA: TGTGCCAGCAGCCCCGCCCGCACAGATACGCAGTATTTT
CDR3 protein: CASSPARTDTQYF

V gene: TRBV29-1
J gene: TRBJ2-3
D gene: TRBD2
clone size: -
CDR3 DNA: TGCAGCGGGACTAGCGGGGGGGCCTTCACAGATACGCAGTATTTT
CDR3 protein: CSGTSGGAFTDTQYF

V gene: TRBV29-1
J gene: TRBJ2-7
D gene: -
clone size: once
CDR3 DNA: TGCAGCGTTGTCTCTAGCTTCTCGGGTTACGAGCAGTACTTC
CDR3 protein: CSVVSSFSGYEQYF

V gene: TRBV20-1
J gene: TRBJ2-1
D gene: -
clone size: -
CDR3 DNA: TGCAGTGCAGACTATAGGCGTAGCTCCTACAATGAGCAGTTCTTC
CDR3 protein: CSADYRRSSYNEQFF

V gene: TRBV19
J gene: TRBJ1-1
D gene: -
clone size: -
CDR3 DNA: TGCGCCAGTAGTTCCAGGACAAGGGTGAACACTGAAGCTTTCTTT
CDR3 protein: CASSSRTRVNTEAFF

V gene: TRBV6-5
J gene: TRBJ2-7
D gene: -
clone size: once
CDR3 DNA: TGTGCCAGCAGTCAGTTTCGAGGCTCCTACGAGCAGTACTTC
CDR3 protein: CASSQFRGSYEQYF

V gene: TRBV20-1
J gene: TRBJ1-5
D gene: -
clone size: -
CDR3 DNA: TGCAGTGCTTCAAATTTGCAGGCGGTTAGCAATCAGCCCCAGCATTTT
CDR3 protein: CSASNLQAVSNQPQHF

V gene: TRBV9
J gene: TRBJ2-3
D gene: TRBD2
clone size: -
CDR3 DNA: TGTGCCAGCAGCCTAAAACTAGCGGGGAGGGAGAGCACAGATACGCAGTATTTT
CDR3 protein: CASSLKLAGRESTDTQYF

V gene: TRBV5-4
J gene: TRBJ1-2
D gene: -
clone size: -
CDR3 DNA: TGTGCCAGCAGCTTGGGTACAGAGAACTATGGCTACACCTTC
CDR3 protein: CASSLGTENYGYTF

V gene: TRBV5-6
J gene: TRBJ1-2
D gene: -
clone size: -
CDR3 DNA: TGTGCCAGCAGCCCGACCGGGACACCGGCCTATGGCTACACCTTC
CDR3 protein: CASSPTGTPAYGYTF

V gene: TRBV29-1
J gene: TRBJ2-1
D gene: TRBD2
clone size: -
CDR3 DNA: TGCAGCGTTGAAGATTTGGGACTAACTGAGCAGTTCTTC
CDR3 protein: CSVEDLGLTEQFF

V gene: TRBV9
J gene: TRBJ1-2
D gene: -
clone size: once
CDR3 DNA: TGTGCCAGCAGCGGAGAGGTTGGTCGCGGCTGGCATGGCTACACCTTC
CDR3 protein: CASSGEVGRGWHGYTF

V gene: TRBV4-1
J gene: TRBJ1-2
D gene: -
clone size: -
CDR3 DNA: TGCGCCAGCAGCCAGGCAGTTCTTAACTATGGCTACACCTTC
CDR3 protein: CASSQAVLNYGYTF

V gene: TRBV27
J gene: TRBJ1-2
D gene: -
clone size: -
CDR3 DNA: TGTGCCAGCAGTTCCCAATTCGCCTTGATAGGGGGCTACACCTTC
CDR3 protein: CASSSQFALIGGYTF

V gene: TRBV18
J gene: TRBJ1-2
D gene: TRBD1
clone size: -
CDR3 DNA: TGTGCCAGCTCACCACCGGGGACAGGGGGCAAGAATGGCTACACCTTC
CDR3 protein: CASSPPGTGGKNGYTF

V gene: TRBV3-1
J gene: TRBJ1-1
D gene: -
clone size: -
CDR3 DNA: TGTGCCAGCAGCCAAGACGTCCGACAGAACACTGAAGCTTTCTTT
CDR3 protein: CASSQDVRQNTEAFF

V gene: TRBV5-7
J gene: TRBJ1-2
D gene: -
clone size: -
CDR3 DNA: TGTGCCAGCAGCTACACTATACTGGAGGGGTATGGCTACACCTTC
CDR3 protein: CASSYTILEGYGYTF